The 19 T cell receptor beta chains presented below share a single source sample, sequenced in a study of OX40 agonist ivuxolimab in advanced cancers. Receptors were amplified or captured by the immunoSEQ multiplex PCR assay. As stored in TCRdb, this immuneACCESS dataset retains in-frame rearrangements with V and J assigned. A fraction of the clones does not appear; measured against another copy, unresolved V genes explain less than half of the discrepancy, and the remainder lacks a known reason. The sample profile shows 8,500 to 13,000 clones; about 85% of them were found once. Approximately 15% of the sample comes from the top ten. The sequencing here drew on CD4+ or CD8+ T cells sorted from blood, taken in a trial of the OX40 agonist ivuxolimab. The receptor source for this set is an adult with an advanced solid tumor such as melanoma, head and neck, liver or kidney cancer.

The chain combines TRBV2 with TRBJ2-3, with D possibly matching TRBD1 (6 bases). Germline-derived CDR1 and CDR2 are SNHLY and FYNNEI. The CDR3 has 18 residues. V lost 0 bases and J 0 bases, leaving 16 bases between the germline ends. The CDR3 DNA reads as TGTGCCAGCAGTGAAGCCCCGGACAGCCATCCTAGCACAGATACGCAGTATTTT. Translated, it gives CASSEAPDSHPSTDTQYF.

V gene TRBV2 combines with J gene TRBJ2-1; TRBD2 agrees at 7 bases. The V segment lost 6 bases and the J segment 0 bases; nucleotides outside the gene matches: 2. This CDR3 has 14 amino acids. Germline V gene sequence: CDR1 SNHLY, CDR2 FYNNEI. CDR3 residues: CASSGGSSYNEQFF. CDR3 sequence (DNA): TGTGCCAGCAGCGGCGGGAGCTCCTACAATGAGCAGTTCTTC.

The CDR3 sequence is CAIRQDQETQYF. CDR3 nucleotides: TGTGCCATCCGACAGGACCAAGAGACCCAGTACTTC. The rearrangement uses TRBV2 and TRBJ2-5; D is perhaps TRBD1 (6 bases). The V and J ends lost 10 bases and 0 bases respectively, with 9 bases between them. Germline V gives CDR1 SNHLY, CDR2 FYNNEI. The CDR3 is 12 residues long.

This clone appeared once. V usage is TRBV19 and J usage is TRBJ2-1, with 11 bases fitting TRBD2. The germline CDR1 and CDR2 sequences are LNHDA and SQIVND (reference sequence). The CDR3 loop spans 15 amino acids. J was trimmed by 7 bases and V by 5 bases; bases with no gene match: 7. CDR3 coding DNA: TGTGCCAGTAGTCTAGCGGGAGGCCCTACGAATGAGCAGTTCTTC. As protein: CASSLAGGPTNEQFF.

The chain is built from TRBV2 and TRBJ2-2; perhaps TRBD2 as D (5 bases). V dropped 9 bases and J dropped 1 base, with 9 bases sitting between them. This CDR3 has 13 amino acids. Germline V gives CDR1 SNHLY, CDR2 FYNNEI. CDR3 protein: CASSEENTGELFF. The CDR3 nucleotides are TGTGCCAGTTCGGAGGAGAACACCGGGGAGCTGTTTTTT.

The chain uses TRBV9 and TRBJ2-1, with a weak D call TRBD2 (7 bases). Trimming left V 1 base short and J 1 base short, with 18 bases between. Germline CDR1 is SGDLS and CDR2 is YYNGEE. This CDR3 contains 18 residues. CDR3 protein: CASSVWEGGLLSYNEQFF. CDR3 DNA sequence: TGTGCCAGCAGCGTATGGGAGGGGGGGCTCCTGTCCTACAATGAGCAGTTCTTC.

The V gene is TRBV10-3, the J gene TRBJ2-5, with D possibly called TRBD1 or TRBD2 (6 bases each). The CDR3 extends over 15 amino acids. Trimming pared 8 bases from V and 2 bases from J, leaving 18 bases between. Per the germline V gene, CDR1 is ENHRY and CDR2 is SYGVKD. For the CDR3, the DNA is TGTGCCATCCGGGACCCAGGAGGGGGGCAAGAGACCCAGTACTTC. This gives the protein CAIRDPGGGQETQYF.

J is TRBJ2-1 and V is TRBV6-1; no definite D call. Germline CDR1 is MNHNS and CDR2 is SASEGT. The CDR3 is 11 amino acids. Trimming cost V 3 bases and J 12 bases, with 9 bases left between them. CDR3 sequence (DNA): TGTGCCAGCAGTGATGGAAGGTGGCAGTTCTTC. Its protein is CASSDGRWQFF.

The CDR3 is CASSPGQGGGQPQHF. CDR3 DNA sequence: TGTGCCAGCAGTCCGGGACAGGGGGGCGGTCAGCCCCAGCATTTT. The V gene is TRBV27, the J gene TRBJ1-5, with 11 bases lining up with TRBD1. V lost 5 bases, J lost 6 bases, and 6 bases stayed unmatched. Germline CDR1 and CDR2: MNHEY and SMNVEV (reference sequence). This CDR3 is 15 amino acids long.

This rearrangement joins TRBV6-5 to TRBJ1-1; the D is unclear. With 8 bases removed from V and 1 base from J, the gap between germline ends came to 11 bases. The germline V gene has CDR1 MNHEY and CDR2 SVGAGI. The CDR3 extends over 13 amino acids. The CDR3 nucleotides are TGTGCCAGCGCGCCGTTGGAGAACACTGAAGCTTTCTTT. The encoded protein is CASAPLENTEAFF.

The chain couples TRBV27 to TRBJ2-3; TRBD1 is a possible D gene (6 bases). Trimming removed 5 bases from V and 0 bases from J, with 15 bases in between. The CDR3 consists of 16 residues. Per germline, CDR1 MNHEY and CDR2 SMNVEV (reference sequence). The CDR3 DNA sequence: TGTGCCAGCAGTCCCGGGACAAAACCCAGCACAGATACGCAGTATTTT. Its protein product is CASSPGTKPSTDTQYF.

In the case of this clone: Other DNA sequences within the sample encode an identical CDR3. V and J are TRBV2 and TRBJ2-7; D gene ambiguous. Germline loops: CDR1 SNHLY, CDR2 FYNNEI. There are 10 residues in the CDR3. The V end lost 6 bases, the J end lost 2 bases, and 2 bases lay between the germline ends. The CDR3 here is CASSAYEQYF. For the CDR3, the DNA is TGTGCCAGCAGCGCCTACGAGCAGTACTTC. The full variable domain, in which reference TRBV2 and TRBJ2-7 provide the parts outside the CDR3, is EPEVTQTPSHQVTQMGQEVILRCVPISNHLYFYWYRQILGQKVEFLVSFYNNEISEKSEIFDDQFSVERPDGSNFTLKIRSTKLEDSAMYFCASSAYEQYFGPGTRLTVT.

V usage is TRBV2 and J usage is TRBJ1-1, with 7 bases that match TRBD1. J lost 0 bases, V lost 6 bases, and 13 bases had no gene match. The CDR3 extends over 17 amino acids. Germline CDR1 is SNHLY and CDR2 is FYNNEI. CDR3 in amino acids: CASRSVLQGFMNTEAFF. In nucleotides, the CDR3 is TGTGCCAGCAGATCGGTCTTACAGGGGTTTATGAACACTGAAGCTTTCTTT.

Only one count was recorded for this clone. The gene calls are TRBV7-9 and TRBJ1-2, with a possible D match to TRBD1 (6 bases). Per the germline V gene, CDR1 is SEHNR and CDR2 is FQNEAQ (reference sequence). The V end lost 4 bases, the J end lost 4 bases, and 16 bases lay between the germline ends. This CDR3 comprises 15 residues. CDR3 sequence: CASSSGTLLGYGYTF. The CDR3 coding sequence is TGTGCCAGCAGCTCGGGGACACTGCTAGGCTATGGCTACACCTTC.

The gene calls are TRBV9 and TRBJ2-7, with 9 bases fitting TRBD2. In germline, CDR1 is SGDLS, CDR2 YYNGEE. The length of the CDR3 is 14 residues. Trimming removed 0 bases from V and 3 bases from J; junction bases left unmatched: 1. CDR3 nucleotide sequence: TGTGCCAGCAGCGTAGATAGCGGGAGCTACGAGCAGTACTTC. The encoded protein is CASSVDSGSYEQYF.

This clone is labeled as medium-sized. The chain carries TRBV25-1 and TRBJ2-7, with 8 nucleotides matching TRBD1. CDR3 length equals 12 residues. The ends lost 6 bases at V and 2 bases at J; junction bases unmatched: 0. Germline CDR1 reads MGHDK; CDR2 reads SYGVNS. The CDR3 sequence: CASRDRAYEQYF. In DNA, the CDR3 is TGTGCCAGCAGGGACAGGGCCTACGAGCAGTACTTC.

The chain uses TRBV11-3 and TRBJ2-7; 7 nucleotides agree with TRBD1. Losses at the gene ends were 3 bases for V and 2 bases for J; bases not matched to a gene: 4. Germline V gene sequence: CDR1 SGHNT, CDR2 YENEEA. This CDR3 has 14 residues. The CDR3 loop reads CASSFGQAPYEQYF. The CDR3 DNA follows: TGTGCCAGCAGCTTCGGACAGGCCCCCTACGAGCAGTACTTC.

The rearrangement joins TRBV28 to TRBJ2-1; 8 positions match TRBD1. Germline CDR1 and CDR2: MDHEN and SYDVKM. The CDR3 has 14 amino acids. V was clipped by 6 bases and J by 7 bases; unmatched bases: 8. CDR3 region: CASSRIQGVNEQFF. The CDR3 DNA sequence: TGTGCCAGCAGCCGAATACAGGGGGTGAATGAGCAGTTCTTC.

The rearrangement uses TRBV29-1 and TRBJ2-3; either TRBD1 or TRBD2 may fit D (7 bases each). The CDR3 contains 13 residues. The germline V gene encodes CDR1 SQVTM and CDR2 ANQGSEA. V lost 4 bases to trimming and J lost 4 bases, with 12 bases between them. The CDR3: CSVAAGGADTQYF. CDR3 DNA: TGCAGCGTTGCGGCAGGGGGGGCAGATACGCAGTATTTT.